One T cell receptor (beta chain) is described in this entry. Antigen specificity is unknown. The sample is drawn from a study of T cell responses to AZD1222 COVID-19 vaccine. General study points: The sample set comprised mostly white British donors with more females, and clonal diversity was possibly underestimated. Scientists sampled the repertoires only once the peak T cell response had passed. Spike regions recognized by vaccine-associated CD4 TCRs spanned the protein, led by 160-218 and 743-854. Only 5 or 6 people who got AZD1222 tested seropositive at baseline.

Profiled with immunoSEQ multiplex PCR; TCRdb holds only in-frame clones, not every one. Of 150,000 to 250,000 clones in the sample, approximately 93% were seen once. Germline V CDR1 and CDR2: LGHNT, FRNRAP. Germline trimming cut 8 bases from V and 0 bases from J; bases unmatched to any gene: 15. The CDR3 loop spans 18 amino acids. The material sequenced was peripheral blood, taken 28 days after the second AZD1222 dose. This sequence joins TRBV12-5 and TRBJ2-1, with 8 nucleotides matching TRBD2. The receptor was derived from an adult who received the AZD1222 COVID-19 vaccine. The CDR3 spells CASLGRGGASGSYNEQFF. CDR3 nucleotide sequence: TGTGCTAGTTTGGGTCGGGGGGGAGCGTCGGGCTCCTACAATGAGCAGTTCTTC.